The clone carrying this T cell receptor beta chain was seen repeatedly, ten times or more. Its antigen is as yet unknown. Before extraction, the whole blood was not fractionated, and total RNA was taken from it. The sample comes from a study of human T cells and chemical hapten exposure. Overall study context: Minor pooled library volume differences mainly drove per-sample TCR yield variation. Study-wide findings and caveats: The number of TCRs over 1 in 1000 frequency stayed unchanged after DPC.

Individual cDNA molecules had unique molecular identifiers attached to them by the library. Original processing notes: The median was approximately 89,000 TCRs per sample, ranging about 20,000 to 700,000. TCRdb passed the 5' RACE reads through MiXCR, listing each CDR3 protein once. The V and J calls and clone size are TCRdb's, not the authors'. This table has around 140,000 distinct CDR3 sequences, over 3.5% appearing once. The CDR3 covers 16 residues. Trimming stripped 0 bases from V and 3 bases from J, with 12 bases between. Per germline, CDR1 MNHEY and CDR2 SVGAGI. The chain joins TRBV6-5 to TRBJ2-1, with a tentative D call TRBD1 (7 bases). This clonotype was obtained from a female donor in good health. The CDR3 DNA is TGTGCCAGCAGTTACTCAGGAGGGGGCCTCTACAATGAGCAGTTCTTC. Residues: CASSYSGGGLYNEQFF.